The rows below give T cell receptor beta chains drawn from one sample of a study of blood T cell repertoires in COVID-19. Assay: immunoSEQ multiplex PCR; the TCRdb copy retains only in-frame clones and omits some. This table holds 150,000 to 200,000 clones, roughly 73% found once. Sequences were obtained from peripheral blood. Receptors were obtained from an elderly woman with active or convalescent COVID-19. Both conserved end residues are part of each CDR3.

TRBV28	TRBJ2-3	CASSQTLADTQYF
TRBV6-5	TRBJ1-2	CASSTVNYGYTF
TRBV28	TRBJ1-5	CASRKRTGGNQPQHF
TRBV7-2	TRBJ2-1	CASSFSSPVFGGGYNEQFF
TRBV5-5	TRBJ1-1	CASSLRGQAMNTEAFF
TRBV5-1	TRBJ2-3	CASSLDGGGTDTQYF
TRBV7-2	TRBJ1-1	CASSLDPQGREAFF
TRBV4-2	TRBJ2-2	CASSQRGAGELFF
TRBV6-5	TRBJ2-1	CASSIYGMSEFF
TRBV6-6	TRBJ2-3	CASSFGTSGGTDTQYF
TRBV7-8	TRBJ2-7	CASSLAGLRHGDEQYF
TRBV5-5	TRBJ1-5	CASSYAGDIQPQHF
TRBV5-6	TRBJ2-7	CASSFSAGGYYEQYF
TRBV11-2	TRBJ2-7	CASSNRRGHYEQYF
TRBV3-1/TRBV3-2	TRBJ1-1	CASSQTDREFGAFF
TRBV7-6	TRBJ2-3	CASSLGLAGDSTDTQYF
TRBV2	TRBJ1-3	CASSEAQTGTGDTIYF
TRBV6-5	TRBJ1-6	CASSTESLPVTTLHF
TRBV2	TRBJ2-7	CASSRISYEQYF
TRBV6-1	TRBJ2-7	CASSDLGTGGSYEQYF
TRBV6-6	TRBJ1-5	CASSRYPDGTGGSNQPQHF
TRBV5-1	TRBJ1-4	CASSEGVHNEKLFF
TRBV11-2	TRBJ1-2	CASSLHSWDRAHTF
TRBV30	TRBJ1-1	CAWSPGGNTEAFF
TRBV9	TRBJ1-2	CASSVEGTGVYGYTF
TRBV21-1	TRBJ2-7	CASSKGWRGGRIYEQYF
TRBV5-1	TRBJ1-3	CASSLGTGSYGNTIYF
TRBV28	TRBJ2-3	CASTRQSTDTQYF
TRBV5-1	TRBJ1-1	CASFGHLNTEAFF
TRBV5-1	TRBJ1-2	CASSPRDRGPLGYTF
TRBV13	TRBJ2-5	CASSSRQGQETQYF
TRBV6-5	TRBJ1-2	CASSYIMDSGYTF
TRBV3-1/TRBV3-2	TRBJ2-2	CASSQGTGRGELFF
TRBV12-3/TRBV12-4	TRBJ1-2	CASSLQSYGYTF
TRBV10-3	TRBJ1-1	CAIQNTKNTEAFF
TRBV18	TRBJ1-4	CASSPTKEASEKLFF
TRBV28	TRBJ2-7	CASGLGQVNEQYF
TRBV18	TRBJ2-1	CASSPLSGGYNNEQFF
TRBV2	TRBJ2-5	CASRRQGGYPQETQYF
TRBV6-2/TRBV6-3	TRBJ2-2	CASSYYPPLAGGPGELFF
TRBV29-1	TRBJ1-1	CSVARGVNTEAFF
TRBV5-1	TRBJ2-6	CASSLAPSGRLSGANVLTF
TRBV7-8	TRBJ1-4	CASSSRGWEKLFF
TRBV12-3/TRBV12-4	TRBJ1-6	CASSYRDNSPLHF
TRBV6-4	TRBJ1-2	CASSPGQGPYGYTF
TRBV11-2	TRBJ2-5	CASSLLVQETQYF
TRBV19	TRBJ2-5	CASSIRGETQYF
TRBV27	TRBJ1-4	CASSFIGEKLFF
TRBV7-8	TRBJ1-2	CASSRRTGDNYGYTF
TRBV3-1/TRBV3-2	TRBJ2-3	CASSLRTSGGAEDTQYF
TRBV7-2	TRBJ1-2	CASSLIGGYGYTF
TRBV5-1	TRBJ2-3	CASSPLPGDTQYF